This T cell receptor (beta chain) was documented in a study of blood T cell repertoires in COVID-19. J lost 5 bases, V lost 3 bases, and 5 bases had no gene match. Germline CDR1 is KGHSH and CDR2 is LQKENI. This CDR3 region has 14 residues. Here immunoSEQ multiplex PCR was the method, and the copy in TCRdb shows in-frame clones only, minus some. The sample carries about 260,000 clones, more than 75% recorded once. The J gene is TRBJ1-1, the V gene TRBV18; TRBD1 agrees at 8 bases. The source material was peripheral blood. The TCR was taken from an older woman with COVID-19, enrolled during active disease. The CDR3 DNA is TGTGCCAGCTCACCGAGCGACAGGGGAACTGAAGCTTTCTTT. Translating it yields CASSPSDRGTEAFF. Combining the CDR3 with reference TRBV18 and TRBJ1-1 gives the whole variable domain NAGVMQNPRHLVRRRGQEARLRCSPMKGHSHVYWYRQLPEEGLKFMVYLQKENIIDESGMPKERFSAEFPKEGPSILRIQQVVRGDSAAYFCASSPSDRGTEAFFGQGTRLTVV.